These T cell receptor beta chains were read from a single sample in a study of T cell changes during pregnancy in multiple sclerosis. Sequencing used immunoSEQ multiplex PCR; TCRdb keeps in-frame clones, though not all of them. The profile shows 130,000 or so clones, 96% of them singletons. The sequenced sample was peripheral blood, obtained after pregnancy. These TCRs come from a female donor with multiple sclerosis, enrolled in a pregnancy study. CDR3s include the opening cysteine and the closing phenylalanine or tryptophan. Each record gives: CDR3 protein, CDR3 DNA, V gene, CDR3 length, D gene, clone size, J gene. The D gene is left open where the match is weak. The size of a clone is reported for some rows only, either as once, few or many, or as a class for expanded clones.

CSVVTSQETSEKLFF,TGCAGCGTCGTAACTTCACAGGAAACCAGTGAAAAACTGTTTTTT,TRBV29-1,15,.,.,TRBJ1-4
CASKSGNDEQYF,TGTGCCAGCAAATCGGGAAATGACGAGCAGTACTTC,TRBV28,12,.,once,TRBJ2-7
CASSSLLGADTQYF,TGCGCCAGCAGCTCATTACTAGGCGCAGATACGCAGTATTTT,TRBV5-1,14,.,.,TRBJ2-3
CASKGLAALNEQFF,TGTGCCAGCAAGGGACTAGCGGCTCTCAATGAGCAGTTCTTC,TRBV2,14,TRBD2,.,TRBJ2-1
CASSQASRTGMQETQYF,TGTGCCAGCAGCCAAGCGTCCAGGACAGGGATGCAAGAGACCCAGTACTTC,TRBV4-2,17,TRBD1,once,TRBJ2-5
CASSLESGRNFYEQYF,TGTGCCAGCAGCTTGGAGAGCGGGAGGAATTTCTACGAGCAGTACTTC,TRBV5-6,16,TRBD2,.,TRBJ2-7
CASSSNRGRNYGYTF,TGTGCCAGCAGCTCGAACAGGGGGCGCAACTATGGCTACACCTTC,TRBV11-2,15,TRBD1,.,TRBJ1-2
CASSSRGGRSYNEQFF,TGTGCCAGCAGCTCCCGCGGGGGTCGGTCCTACAATGAGCAGTTCTTC,TRBV7-3,16,TRBD2,.,TRBJ2-1
CASSYRTGEKLFF,TGTGCCAGCAGCTACCGGACAGGCGAAAAACTGTTTTTT,TRBV7-8,13,TRBD1,.,TRBJ1-4
CASSYSGTGGGYGYTF,TGTGCCAGCAGTTACTCGGGGACAGGGGGGGGCTATGGCTACACCTTC,TRBV6-5,16,TRBD1,.,TRBJ1-2
CASTPSVVTDTQYF,TGTGCCAGCACCCCTAGCGTGGTCACAGATACGCAGTATTTT,TRBV5-4,14,.,.,TRBJ2-3
CASSQTGGSDYGYTF,TGCGCCAGCAGCCAAACAGGGGGGTCAGACTATGGCTACACCTTC,TRBV5-1,15,TRBD1,.,TRBJ1-2
CASSFSGELAQHF,TGTGCCAGCAGCTTCTCGGGGGAATTAGCCCAGCATTTT,TRBV5-5,13,.,.,TRBJ1-5
CASTLGGRGANVLTF,TGTGCCAGCACCCTGGGGGGTCGGGGGGCCAACGTCCTGACTTTC,TRBV9,15,.,.,TRBJ2-6
CASSESGGGSSYF,TGTGCCAGCAGTGAATCAGGGGGCGGCAGTTCGTACTTC,TRBV2,13,TRBD1,.,TRBJ2-7
CASSLGRLMNNEQFF,TGTGCCAGCAGTTTAGGTAGATTGATGAACAATGAGCAGTTCTTC,TRBV28,15,.,.,TRBJ2-1
CATSREGNSMETQYF,TGTGCCACCAGCAGAGAAGGTAATAGCATGGAGACCCAGTACTTC,TRBV15,15,.,.,TRBJ2-5
CASSFWYQSNQPQHF,TGTGCCAGCAGTTTTTGGTACCAGAGCAATCAGCCCCAGCATTTT,TRBV27,15,.,.,TRBJ1-5
CATRDRGNTEAFF,TGTGCCACCCGGGACAGGGGGAACACTGAAGCTTTCTTT,TRBV19,13,TRBD1,.,TRBJ1-1
CASSLVAGTGGNEQFF,TGTGCCAGCAGCTTAGTGGCCGGGACAGGGGGTAATGAGCAGTTCTTC,TRBV7-9,16,TRBD1,once,TRBJ2-1
CASSFGGQGGNQPQHF,TGTGCCAGCAGCTTCGGAGGACAGGGAGGCAATCAGCCCCAGCATTTT,TRBV7-2,16,TRBD1,.,TRBJ1-5
CASSPRLAGNDNEQFF,TGTGCCAGCAGCCCGCGACTAGCGGGAAATGACAATGAGCAGTTCTTC,TRBV7-9,16,TRBD2,.,TRBJ2-1
CASSRLAGGSYEQYF,TGTGCCAGCAGCCGACTAGCGGGAGGGTCCTACGAGCAGTACTTC,TRBV7-2,15,TRBD2,.,TRBJ2-7
CASSFYGQTDGYTF,TGTGCCAGCAGTTTTTACGGACAGACGGATGGCTACACCTTC,TRBV6-5,14,.,.,TRBJ1-2